Here is one TCR beta chain with its context. Its antigen is undetermined. The PCR made use of 60 Vbeta and 13 Jbeta primers. Only in-frame clones appear in the TCRdb table, and some are missing; sequencing was by immunoSEQ multiplex PCR. The repertoire shows about 160,000 clones; the top ten hold 1% to 1.5%. This record belongs to a study of cytomegalovirus exposure and HLA in healthy donors. The wider study: Findings of an earlier analysis included roughly 110 million unique TCR beta sequences from 190 million or so T cells. Early released data had roughly 81 million unique TCRs, all coming from HLA-typed donors.

Germline CDR1 SGHRS, CDR2 YFSETQ. CDR3 length equals 16 residues. V gave up 3 bases and J gave up 7 bases; unmatched junction bases: 11. Findings of the study overall: Across donors, most TCRs were seen rarely, yet some public ones were widespread. According to the study, around 150 TCR beta chains were cytomegalovirus-associated.

The origin of this receptor is a woman aged 55-69 years in good health and CMV-seronegative. Sequencing used PBMCs. The chain carries TRBV5-1 and TRBJ2-7; 12 bases match TRBD2. The CDR3, as DNA: TGCGCCAGCAGCTCCGGATCTAGCGGGAGGGCGGGAGAGCAGTACTTC. This gives the protein CASSSGSSGRAGEQYF.